Each of the 26 T cell receptor beta chains below was sequenced from the same sample in a study of blood T cell repertoires in COVID-19. Profiled with immunoSEQ multiplex PCR; TCRdb holds only in-frame clones, not every one. The table records about 110,000 clones, just under 90% of them present only once. Material: peripheral blood. All receptors derive from a woman aged 50 to 65 with acute or convalescent COVID-19.

The J gene is TRBJ1-6, the V gene TRBV4-1; the D gene is possibly TRBD1 (6 bases). The CDR3 sequence is 14 residues long. Per germline, CDR1 MGHRA and CDR2 YSYEKL. The V gene lost 0 bases and the J gene lost 9 bases, with 9 bases spanning the gap. The CDR3 DNA follows: TGCGCCAGCAGCCAAGAGGGCAGGGGTTCACCCCTCCACTTT. This codes for CASSQEGRGSPLHF.

The genes are TRBV12-5 and TRBJ1-1, with 7 positions matching TRBD1. CDR3 length: 14 residues. After removal of 7 bases from V and 3 bases from J, the junction contained 8 bases not matched to a gene. Germline V lookup: CDR1 LGHNT, CDR2 FRNRAP. CDR3 sequence reads: CASVDDRAHTEAFF. The CDR3, as DNA: TGTGCTAGTGTTGATGACAGGGCGCACACTGAAGCTTTCTTT.

CDR3 nucleotides: TGTGCCAGCAGCCCCGGACTCAATCAGCCCCAGCATTTT. Its protein product is CASSPGLNQPQHF. The V gene is TRBV6-6, the J gene TRBJ1-5; D is ambiguous. The CDR3 extends over 13 amino acids. Between the trimmed V and J ends, which lost 6 bases and 3 bases, there was a span of 9 bases. Germline V gene data show CDR1 as MNHNY and CDR2 as SVGAGI (reference sequence).

The chain is built from TRBV30 and TRBJ1-2; tentative D call: TRBD1 (5 bases). Germline V gene data show CDR1 as GTSNPN and CDR2 as SVGIG (reference sequence). V gave up 1 base and J gave up 8 bases, with 11 bases separating them. The CDR3 totals 12 residues. The DNA for the CDR3 is TGTGCCTGGAGTGGGGGCGGGGAGGGCTACACCTTC. As protein: CAWSGGGEGYTF.

The chain links TRBV6-5 to TRBJ1-4, with TRBD1 identical over 10 bases. V dropped 10 bases and J dropped 8; count of bases not matched to a gene: 10. The CDR3 has 14 residues. Germline V gene sequence: CDR1 MNHEY, CDR2 SVGAGI. CDR3 bases: TGTGCCACCCTCCGGGACAGGGGCAACGAAAAACTGTTTTTT. The encoded protein is CATLRDRGNEKLFF.

In its sample, this clone was seen once. The rearrangement uses TRBV9 and TRBJ1-3, with a tentative D call TRBD1 (6 bases). Germline V lookup: CDR1 SGDLS, CDR2 YYNGEE. The V gene lost 4 bases and the J gene lost 0 bases, with 20 bases spanning the gap. The CDR3 sequence is 18 residues long. The CDR3 DNA follows: TGTGCCAGCAGCACCTCGCGGGGGGCCATCAGCTCTGGAAACACCATATATTTT. Protein sequence: CASSTSRGAISSGNTIYF.

This clone was seen once. V gene TRBV9 combines with J gene TRBJ1-4, with D possibly being TRBD1 (5 bases). The V and J ends lost 4 bases and 6 bases respectively, with 22 bases between them. CDR3 length: 17 amino acids. Germline-derived CDR1 and CDR2 are SGDLS and YYNGEE. The CDR3 spells CASSPLSGGGGDEKLFF. CDR3 coding DNA: TGTGCCAGCAGCCCCCTATCCGGGGGGGGAGGAGATGAAAAACTGTTTTTT.

The chain links TRBV19 to TRBJ1-6, with D tentatively TRBD1 (5 bases). Trimming pared 10 bases from V and 7 bases from J, leaving 14 bases between. The CDR3 is made up of 13 amino acids. Germline CDR1 LNHDA, CDR2 SQIVND (reference sequence). CDR3 region: CATMAGFNSPLHF. The CDR3 region has the DNA TGTGCCACCATGGCAGGGTTCAATTCACCCCTCCACTTT.

The V and J genes are TRBV5-4 and TRBJ2-7, with 10 bases fitting TRBD1. CDR3 size: 14 residues. Trimming cost V 4 bases and J 5 bases; bases outside gene matches: 6. The germline CDR1 and CDR2 sequences are SGHNT and YYREEE (reference sequence). CDR3 loop: CASSPDRGSDEQYF. CDR3 nucleotides: TGTGCCAGCAGCCCGGACAGGGGGAGTGACGAGCAGTACTTC.

The J gene is TRBJ2-7, the V gene TRBV2, with TRBD2 identical over 9 bases. This CDR3 comprises 16 residues. V was clipped by 3 bases and J by 0 bases; unmatched bases: 6. Germline CDR1 and CDR2: SNHLY and FYNNEI. CDR3 sequence reads: CASSDLAGRFSYEQYF. For the CDR3, the DNA is TGTGCCAGCAGTGATCTAGCGGGAAGGTTCTCCTACGAGCAGTACTTC.

This chain uses TRBV19 with TRBJ1-3, with no clear D. The germline gives CDR1 LNHDA, CDR2 SQIVND (reference sequence). The length of the CDR3 is 15 residues. Deletions cut 7 bases from V and 0 bases from J, with 13 bases between. The CDR3 DNA reads TGTGCCAGTATGGCAGAAGCGAACTCTGGAAACACCATATATTTT. This codes for CASMAEANSGNTIYF.

The chain joins TRBV7-9 to TRBJ2-5; unclear D gene. V lost 2 bases to trimming and J lost 5 bases, with 9 bases between them. The CDR3 contains 13 residues. CDR1 is SEHNR, CDR2 FQNEAQ, per germline (reference sequence). The CDR3 DNA is TGTGCCAGCAGCTTATCGCCCCGGGAGACCCAGTACTTC. This translates into CASSLSPRETQYF.

The chain uses TRBV4-2 and TRBJ1-2; D not resolved. CDR1 is LGHNA, CDR2 YNFKEQ, per germline. The CDR3 covers 14 residues. Trimming shortened V by 0 bases and J by 8 bases, and 13 bases separated the two germline ends. CDR3 nucleotides: TGTGCCAGCAGCCAAGATCACGGGAATGGGGGCTACACCTTC. Translating gives CASSQDHGNGGYTF.

V is TRBV5-1 and J is TRBJ2-7, with 10 bases that match TRBD2. Germline assignment: CDR1 SGHRS and CDR2 YFSETQ. V lost 7 bases to trimming and J lost 12 bases; unmatched junction nucleotides: 4. The CDR3 length is 10 residues. In nucleotides, the CDR3 is TGCGCCAGCCAAGCGGGAGGGGTGTACTTC. Translated, it gives CASQAGGVYF.

This sequence joins TRBV6-5 and TRBJ2-2; D remains ambiguous. Trimming took off 0 bases at V and 4 bases at J, with 9 bases between the two ends. CDR1 and CDR2 (germline): MNHEY, SVGAGI. CDR3 length equals 15 residues. In DNA form, the CDR3 reads TGTGCCAGCAGTTACTCGCAGGTTGGCACCGGGGAGCTGTTTTTT. It translates to CASSYSQVGTGELFF.

This rearrangement joins TRBV7-9 to TRBJ1-1, with D tentatively TRBD1 (5 bases). The CDR3 length is 14 residues. CDR1 is SEHNR, CDR2 FQNEAQ, per germline (reference sequence). Trimming pared 5 bases from V and 5 bases from J, leaving 15 bases between. The CDR3 nucleotides read TGTGCCAGCAGCCCAGGGCAGGGTGGGACTGAAGCTTTCTTT. Residues: CASSPGQGGTEAFF.

The chain couples TRBV19 to TRBJ1-3; D ambiguous. With 1 base removed from V and 0 bases from J, the gap between germline ends came to 7 bases. Looked up from germline, CDR1 is LNHDA and CDR2 is SQIVND (reference sequence). The CDR3 has 15 residues. CDR3 amino acids: CASSIALSSGNTIYF. CDR3 nucleotides: TGTGCCAGTAGTATAGCACTGAGCTCTGGAAACACCATATATTTT.

The chain recombines TRBV13 with TRBJ2-2; TRBD2 matches 15 bases. The CDR3 spans 22 residues. V shed 1 base and J 4 bases; nucleotides not matched to a gene: 16. Germline V gene sequence: CDR1 PRHDT, CDR2 FYEKMQ (reference sequence). CDR3 sequence (DNA): TGTGCCAGCAGCTTAGATCTGTCGGTAGGACTAGCGGGAGGGCCCGGCACCGGGGAGCTGTTTTTT. Amino acids: CASSLDLSVGLAGGPGTGELFF. The full variable domain, with the rest looked up from reference TRBV13 and TRBJ2-2, is AAGVIQSPRHLIKEKRETATLKCYPIPRHDTVYWYQQGPGQDPQFLISFYEKMQSDKGSIPDRFSAQQFSDYHSELNMSSLELGDSALYFCASSLDLSVGLAGGPGTGELFFGEGSRLTVL.

A few counts support this clone. The chain combines TRBV21-1 with TRBJ1-1; the table calls TRBD1, which could not be checked here. TRBV21-1 constitutes a pseudogene. This CDR3 is built from 14 residues. The CDR3 region is CASSKTGVYTEAFF. In nucleotides, the CDR3 is TGTGCCAGCAGCAAGACAGGGGTTTACACTGAAGCTTTCTTT.

The chain couples TRBV4-1 to TRBJ2-5; D unclear. V was shortened by 5 bases and J by 5 bases, with 18 bases between the two germline ends. Germline V lookup: CDR1 MGHRA, CDR2 YSYEKL. This CDR3 spans 15 amino acids. CDR3 residues: CASSGNGVGGETQYF. DNA of the CDR3: TGCGCCAGCAGCGGAAACGGTGTAGGCGGTGAGACCCAGTACTTC.

The rearrangement joins TRBV5-1 to TRBJ1-2; 7 nucleotides agree with TRBD1. This CDR3 has 14 residues. With 0 bases clipped from V and 4 bases from J, the junction kept 3 bases outside the gene matches. Per the germline V gene, CDR1 is SGHRS and CDR2 is YFSETQ. The CDR3 DNA reads as TGCGCCAGCAGCTTGGGACAGGGAATCTATGGCTACACCTTC. It specifies CASSLGQGIYGYTF.

This clone was detected once. The rearrangement uses TRBV4-3 and TRBJ1-2, with D hard to call. The V gene lost 4 bases and the J gene lost 4 bases, with 16 bases spanning the gap. The CDR3 spans 15 residues. Germline CDR1 LGHNA, CDR2 YSLEER. This CDR3 reads CASSLDPGTFYGYTF. In DNA, the CDR3 is TGCGCCAGCAGCCTAGATCCTGGCACATTCTATGGCTACACCTTC.

V gene TRBV18 combines with J gene TRBJ1-4; TRBD1 matches at 7 bases. CDR1 is KGHSH, CDR2 LQKENI, per germline. V shed 4 bases, J shed 7 bases, and the junction held 12 bases outside the gene matches. The CDR3 has 16 amino acids. CDR3 coding DNA: TGTGCCAGCTCACAGGATGGGACAGTAGTTCCTGAAAAACTGTTTTTT. As protein: CASSQDGTVVPEKLFF.

V is TRBV3-1 (or the pseudogene TRBV3-2) and J is TRBJ2-1, with a possible D match to TRBD2 (5 bases). This CDR3 spans 17 amino acids. V lost 0 bases, J lost 1 base, and 13 bases lay in between. Germline CDR1 and CDR2: LGHDT and YNNKEL (reference sequence). CDR3 loop: CASSQDQTRGSYNEQFF. DNA for the CDR3: TGTGCCAGCAGCCAAGATCAAACTAGAGGGTCCTACAATGAGCAGTTCTTC.

This chain uses TRBV28 with TRBJ2-5, with 10 bases lining up with TRBD1. The CDR3 extends over 15 amino acids. Germline CDR1 reads MDHEN; CDR2 reads SYDVKM. J gave up 2 bases and V 7 bases, and 7 bases lay outside the gene matches. The DNA for the CDR3 is TGTGCCAGCAACCCTATGGGACAGGGGCAAGAGACCCAGTACTTC. Its protein is CASNPMGQGQETQYF.

This clone was seen a single time. This chain connects TRBV2 to TRBJ2-5, with TRBD1 matching 9 bases. This CDR3 comprises 15 residues. V lost 6 bases, J lost 1 base, and 6 bases stayed unmatched. Germline CDR1 reads SNHLY; CDR2 reads FYNNEI. CDR3 amino acids: CASSPTGGLQETQYF. The CDR3 nucleotides read TGTGCCAGCAGCCCTACAGGGGGCCTCCAAGAGACCCAGTACTTC. Combining the CDR3 with reference TRBV2 and TRBJ2-5 gives the whole variable domain EPEVTQTPSHQVTQMGQEVILRCVPISNHLYFYWYRQILGQKVEFLVSFYNNEISEKSEIFDDQFSVERPDGSNFTLKIRSTKLEDSAMYFCASSPTGGLQETQYFGPGTRLLVL.